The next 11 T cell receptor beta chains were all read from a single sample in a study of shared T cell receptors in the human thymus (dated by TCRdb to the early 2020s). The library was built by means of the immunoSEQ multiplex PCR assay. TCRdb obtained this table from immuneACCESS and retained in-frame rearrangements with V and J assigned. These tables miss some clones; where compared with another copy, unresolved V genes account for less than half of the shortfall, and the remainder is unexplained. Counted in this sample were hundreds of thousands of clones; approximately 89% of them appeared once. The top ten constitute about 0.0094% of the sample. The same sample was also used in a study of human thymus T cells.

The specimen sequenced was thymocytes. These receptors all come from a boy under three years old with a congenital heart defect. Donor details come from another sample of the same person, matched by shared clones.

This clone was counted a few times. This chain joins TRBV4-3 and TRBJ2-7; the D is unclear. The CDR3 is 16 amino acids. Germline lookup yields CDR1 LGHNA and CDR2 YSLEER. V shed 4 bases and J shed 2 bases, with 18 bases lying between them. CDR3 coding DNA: TGCGCCAGCAGCCGAGACCGAAGTCGAACAACCTACGAGCAGTACTTC. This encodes CASSRDRSRTTYEQYF.

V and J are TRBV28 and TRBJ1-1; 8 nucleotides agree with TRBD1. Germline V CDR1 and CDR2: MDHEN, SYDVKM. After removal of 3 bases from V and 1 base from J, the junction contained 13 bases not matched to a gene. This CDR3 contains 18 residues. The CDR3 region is CASSFVGQGILANTEAFF. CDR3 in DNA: TGTGCCAGCAGTTTCGTAGGACAGGGAATTCTCGCGAACACTGAAGCTTTCTTT.

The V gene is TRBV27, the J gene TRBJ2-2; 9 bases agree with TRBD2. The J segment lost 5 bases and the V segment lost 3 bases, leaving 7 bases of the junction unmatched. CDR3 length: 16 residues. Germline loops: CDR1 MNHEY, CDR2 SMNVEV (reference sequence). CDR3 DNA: TGTGCCAGCAGTTTGGCGAGCGGGGGGACAACCGGGGAGCTGTTTTTT. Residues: CASSLASGGTTGELFF.

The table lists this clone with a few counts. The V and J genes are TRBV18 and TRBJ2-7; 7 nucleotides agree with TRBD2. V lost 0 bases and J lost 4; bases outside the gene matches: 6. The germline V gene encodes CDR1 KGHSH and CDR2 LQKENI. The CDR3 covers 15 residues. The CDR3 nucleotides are TGTGCCAGCTCACCACCGGCTCTCGGGAGGTACGAGCAGTACTTC. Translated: CASSPPALGRYEQYF. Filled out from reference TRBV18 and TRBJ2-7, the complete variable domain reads NAGVMQNPRHLVRRRGQEARLRCSPMKGHSHVYWYRQLPEEGLKFMVYLQKENIIDESGMPKERFSAEFPKEGPSILRIQQVVRGDSAAYFCASSPPALGRYEQYFGPGTRLTVT.

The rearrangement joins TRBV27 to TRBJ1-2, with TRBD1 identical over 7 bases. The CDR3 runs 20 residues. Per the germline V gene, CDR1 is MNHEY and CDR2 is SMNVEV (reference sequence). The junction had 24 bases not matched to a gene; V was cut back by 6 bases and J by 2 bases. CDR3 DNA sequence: TGTGCCAGCAGCCTGATCGGACAGGACCGACTACCTAGCGCGAACTATGGCTACACCTTC. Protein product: CASSLIGQDRLPSANYGYTF.

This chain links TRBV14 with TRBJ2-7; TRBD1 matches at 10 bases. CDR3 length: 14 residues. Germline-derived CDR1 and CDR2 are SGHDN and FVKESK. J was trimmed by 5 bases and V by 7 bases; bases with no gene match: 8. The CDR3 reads CASTRTGGANEQYF. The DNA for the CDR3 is TGTGCCAGCACCCGGACAGGGGGGGCCAACGAGCAGTACTTC.

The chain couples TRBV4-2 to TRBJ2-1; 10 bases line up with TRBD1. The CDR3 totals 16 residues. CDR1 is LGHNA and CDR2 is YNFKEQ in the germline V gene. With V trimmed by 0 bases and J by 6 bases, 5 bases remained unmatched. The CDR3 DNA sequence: TGTGCCAGCAGCCAAGATGCTTGGACAGGGGGCAATGAGCAGTTCTTC. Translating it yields CASSQDAWTGGNEQFF.

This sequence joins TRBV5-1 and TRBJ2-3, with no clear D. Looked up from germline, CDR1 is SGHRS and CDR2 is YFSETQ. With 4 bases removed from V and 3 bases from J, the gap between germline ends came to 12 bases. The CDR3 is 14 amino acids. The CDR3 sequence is CASSQPLATDTQYF. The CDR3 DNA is TGCGCCAGCAGCCAACCCTTAGCAACAGATACGCAGTATTTT. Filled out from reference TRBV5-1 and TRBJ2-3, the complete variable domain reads KAGVTQTPRYLIKTRGQQVTLSCSPISGHRSVSWYQQTPGQGLQFLFEYFSETQRNKGNFPGRFSGRQFSNSRSEMNVSTLELGDSALYLCASSQPLATDTQYFGPGTRLTVL.

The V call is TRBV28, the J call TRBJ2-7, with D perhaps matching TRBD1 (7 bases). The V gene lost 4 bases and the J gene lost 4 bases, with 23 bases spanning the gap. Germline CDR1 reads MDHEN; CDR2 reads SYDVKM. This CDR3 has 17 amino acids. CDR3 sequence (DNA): TGTGCCAGCAGTTCGGCTTCATCGACAGGGAGGCGATACGAGCAGTACTTC. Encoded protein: CASSSASSTGRRYEQYF.

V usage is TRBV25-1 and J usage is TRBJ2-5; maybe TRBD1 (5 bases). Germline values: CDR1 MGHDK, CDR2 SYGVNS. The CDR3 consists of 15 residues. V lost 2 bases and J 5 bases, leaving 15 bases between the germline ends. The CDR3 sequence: CASSEQQEFLETQYF. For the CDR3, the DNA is TGTGCCAGCAGTGAACAACAGGAATTTCTGGAGACCCAGTACTTC.

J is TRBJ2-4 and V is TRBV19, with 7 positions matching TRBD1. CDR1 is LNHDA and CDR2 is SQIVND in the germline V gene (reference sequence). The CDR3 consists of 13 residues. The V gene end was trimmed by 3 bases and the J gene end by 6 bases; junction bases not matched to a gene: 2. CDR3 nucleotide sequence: TGTGCCAGTAGTATCTCAGGGGGAAACATTCAGTACTTC. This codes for CASSISGGNIQYF. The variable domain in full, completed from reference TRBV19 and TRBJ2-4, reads DGGITQSPKYLFRKEGQNVTLSCEQNLNHDAMYWYRQDPGQGLRLIYYSQIVNDFQKGDIAEGYSVSREKKESFPLTVTSAQKNPTAFYLCASSISGGNIQYFGAGTRLSVL.